Listed here are 32 T cell receptor beta chains from one sample, sequenced in a study of cytomegalovirus exposure and HLA in healthy donors. The PCR ran on 60 Vbeta and 13 Jbeta primers. TCRdb keeps only in-frame clones here, not all; method: immunoSEQ multiplex PCR. Of roughly 160,000 clones in the sample, over 70% were seen once. Material for sequencing was PBMCs. These receptors were taken from a boy aged 2 to 9 in good health and CMV-seronegative.

This chain joins TRBV7-9 and TRBJ2-7, with TRBD1 identical over 11 bases. This CDR3 comprises 15 residues. Losses at the gene ends were 5 bases for V and 5 bases for J; bases not matched to a gene: 8. Per the germline V gene, CDR1 is SEHNR and CDR2 is FQNEAQ (reference sequence). The CDR3 protein is CASSNPGQGDHEQYF. The CDR3 DNA reads as TGTGCCAGCAGCAATCCGGGACAGGGGGACCACGAGCAGTACTTC.

This chain links TRBV9 with TRBJ2-7; TRBD1 is a possible D gene (7 bases). Germline assignment: CDR1 SGDLS and CDR2 YYNGEE. The CDR3 is made up of 16 amino acids. The V gene lost 1 base and the J gene lost 1 base, with 15 bases spanning the gap. The CDR3 DNA is TGTGCCAGCAGCGTACTGCGGGACAGCTTTTCCTACGAGCAGTACTTC. Its protein is CASSVLRDSFSYEQYF.

V gene TRBV15 combines with J gene TRBJ2-3; D perhaps matches TRBD2 (6 bases). The CDR3 has 16 amino acids. Per the germline V gene, CDR1 is LNHNV and CDR2 is YYDKDF (reference sequence). The V end was cut by 1 base, the J end by 4 bases, with 15 bases between. The CDR3 reads CATSRGTGRSADTQYF. CDR3 DNA: TGTGCCACCAGCAGAGGGACCGGGAGAAGTGCAGATACGCAGTATTTT. Full variable domain (remainder filled in from reference TRBV15 and TRBJ2-3): DAMVIQNPRYQVTQFGKPVTLSCSQTLNHNVMYWYQQKSSQAPKLLFHYYDKDFNNEADTPDNFQSRRPNTSFCFLDIRSPGLGDTAMYLCATSRGTGRSADTQYFGPGTRLTVL.

V gene TRBV28 combines with J gene TRBJ1-5; D possibly corresponds to TRBD1 (5 bases). The CDR3 extends over 13 amino acids. V shed 7 bases and J shed 3 bases, with 10 bases lying between them. Germline lookup yields CDR1 MDHEN and CDR2 SYDVKM. The CDR3 is CASNWGINQPQHF. The DNA of the CDR3 is TGTGCCAGCAATTGGGGCATCAATCAGCCCCAGCATTTT.

This rearrangement joins TRBV6-1 to TRBJ2-7; no definite D call. Germline loops: CDR1 MNHNS, CDR2 SASEGT. V was shortened by 6 bases and J by 3 bases, with 3 bases between the two germline ends. The CDR3 has 10 residues. The CDR3 is CASRDYEQYV. The CDR3 DNA reads as TGTGCCAGCAGGGACTACGAGCAGTACGTC.

The gene calls are TRBV7-2 and TRBJ1-1; 8 nucleotides match TRBD1. The CDR3 runs 15 residues. CDR1 is SGHTA and CDR2 is FQGNSA in the germline V gene. The V gene end was trimmed by 5 bases and the J gene end by 6 bases; junction bases not matched to a gene: 11. CDR3 in amino acids: CASSSTYRGRSEAFF. The CDR3 coding sequence is TGTGCCAGCAGCAGCACCTACAGGGGGAGATCTGAAGCTTTCTTT.

This chain joins TRBV5-8 and TRBJ2-7; a possible D gene is TRBD2 (7 bases). Trimming cost V 5 bases and J 2 bases, with 14 bases left between them. This CDR3 is 14 amino acids long. The germline V gene encodes CDR1 SGHTS and CDR2 YDEGEE. CDR3 sequence reads: CASSWGGTTYEQYV. The CDR3 nucleotides are TGTGCCAGCAGTTGGGGGGGGACAACCTACGAGCAGTACGTC.

In the case of this clone: The sample has other DNA sequences that encode this CDR3 too. This chain links TRBV7-2 with TRBJ1-1; D is undetermined. V shed 1 base and J shed 3 bases, with 6 bases lying between them. The germline CDR1 and CDR2 sequences are SGHTA and FQGNSA. The CDR3 is 13 residues long. CDR3 nucleotide sequence: TGTGCCAGCAGCTTAGTGAGAGACACTGAAGCTTTCTTT. Residues: CASSLVRDTEAFF.

The chain employs TRBV25-1 and TRBJ1-5; perhaps TRBD1 as D (6 bases). Germline V gene sequence: CDR1 MGHDK, CDR2 SYGVNS. The V and J ends lost 6 bases and 3 bases respectively, with 12 bases between them. The CDR3 is 14 amino acids. CDR3 residues: CASSGTLDNQPQHF. The CDR3, as DNA: TGTGCCAGCAGCGGGACATTGGACAATCAGCCCCAGCATTTT.

This clone appeared once. This chain connects TRBV5-1 to TRBJ2-3; D gene ambiguous. Trimming removed 4 bases at V and 6 bases at J, with 12 bases between. Looked up from germline, CDR1 is SGHRS and CDR2 is YFSETQ. This CDR3 contains 13 residues. CDR3 in DNA: TGCGCCAGCAGCCCGACCATCGGGGATACGCAGTATTTT. Translation: CASSPTIGDTQYF.

The rearrangement joins TRBV11-2 to TRBJ2-7; 10 bases line up with TRBD2. V trimming: 4 bases; J trimming: 0 bases; junction bases outside the gene matches: 6. The CDR3 sequence is 16 residues long. The germline V gene encodes CDR1 SGHAT and CDR2 FQNNGV. CDR3 loop: CASSSLSGRDSYEQYF. CDR3 in DNA: TGTGCCAGCAGCTCCCTGAGCGGGAGGGACTCCTACGAGCAGTACTTC.

The J gene is TRBJ2-4, the V gene TRBV15; TRBD1 matches 7 bases. J gave up 8 bases and V 3 bases, and 7 bases lay outside the gene matches. Germline V CDR1 and CDR2: LNHNV, YYDKDF (reference sequence). The CDR3 is made up of 14 amino acids. Written as DNA, the CDR3 is TGTGCCACCAGCAGTCGACAGGGTCTCTACATTCAGTACTTC. Its translation is CATSSRQGLYIQYF. The whole variable domain, remainder taken from reference TRBV15 and TRBJ2-4, is DAMVIQNPRYQVTQFGKPVTLSCSQTLNHNVMYWYQQKSSQAPKLLFHYYDKDFNNEADTPDNFQSRRPNTSFCFLDIRSPGLGDTAMYLCATSSRQGLYIQYFGAGTRLSVL.

V gene TRBV5-6 combines with J gene TRBJ2-4, with D tentatively TRBD1 (6 bases). Germline V CDR1 and CDR2: SGHDT, YYEEEE. The length of the CDR3 is 15 residues. V was cut by 4 bases and J by 1 base, with 12 bases left in between. CDR3 sequence reads: CASSRNRVAKNIQYF. In DNA, the CDR3 is TGTGCCAGCAGCCGCAACAGGGTGGCCAAAAACATTCAGTACTTC.

The gene calls are TRBV30 and TRBJ1-6; D perhaps matches TRBD1 (5 bases). CDR1 is GTSNPN and CDR2 is SVGIG in the germline V gene (reference sequence). The CDR3 has 13 residues. Trimming pared 0 bases from V and 10 bases from J, leaving 10 bases between. The CDR3 sequence is CAWSVGARSPLHF. CDR3 coding DNA: TGTGCCTGGAGTGTTGGGGCGCGGTCACCCCTCCACTTT.

This clone has a single count. The chain links TRBV25-1 to TRBJ2-3; D not certain. Between the trimmed V and J ends, which lost 8 bases and 5 bases, there was a span of 20 bases. The CDR3 sequence is 15 residues long. Germline lookup yields CDR1 MGHDK and CDR2 SYGVNS. The CDR3 DNA reads as TGTGCCAGCGCGACCGCAGGCCTCGGTGAAGATACGCAGTATTTT. As protein: CASATAGLGEDTQYF.

V and J are TRBV19 and TRBJ1-5; 8 bases align to TRBD1. Germline loops: CDR1 LNHDA, CDR2 SQIVND (reference sequence). The V segment lost 5 bases and the J segment 6 bases; nucleotides outside the gene matches: 6. The CDR3 length is 14 residues. CDR3 amino acids: CASSADRGGQPQHF. CDR3 in DNA: TGTGCCAGTAGTGCCGACAGGGGAGGTCAGCCCCAGCATTTT.

This clone was seen a single time. The CDR3 region has the DNA TGTGCCAGCAGCTTGACAGGGGCAAACACTGAAGCTTTCTTT. This sequence encodes CASSLTGANTEAFF. The gene calls are TRBV7-9 and TRBJ1-1; 8 bases are shared with TRBD1. This CDR3 is 14 amino acids long. The V and J ends lost 3 bases and 2 bases, in that order; junction bases with no gene match: 2. Germline values: CDR1 SEHNR, CDR2 FQNEAQ (reference sequence).

This clone was recorded a few times. The chain links TRBV19 to TRBJ1-2, with 8 bases fitting TRBD1. The V gene end was trimmed by 9 bases and the J gene end by 0 bases; junction bases not matched to a gene: 6. Germline CDR1 is LNHDA and CDR2 is SQIVND (reference sequence). The CDR3 spans 14 residues. Here the CDR3 reads CASPRTGPNYGYTF. In nucleotides, the CDR3 is TGTGCCAGCCCAAGGACAGGGCCTAACTATGGCTACACCTTC.

The chain employs TRBV18 and TRBJ1-2, with 9 bases lining up with TRBD1. Germline assignment: CDR1 KGHSH and CDR2 LQKENI. This CDR3 comprises 18 residues. V trimming: 2 bases; J trimming: 2 bases; junction bases outside the gene matches: 12. CDR3 residues: CASSPEGWAGQGNYGYTF. The CDR3 nucleotides are TGTGCCAGCTCACCAGAGGGATGGGCAGGACAGGGGAACTATGGCTACACCTTC.

This chain uses TRBV5-1 with TRBJ1-1, with a weak D call TRBD1 (6 bases). Germline CDR1 SGHRS, CDR2 YFSETQ. The V gene lost 3 bases and the J gene lost 2 bases, with 14 bases spanning the gap. The CDR3 has 15 amino acids. This CDR3 reads CASSSFPQGNTEAFF. The CDR3 DNA sequence: TGCGCCAGCAGCTCGTTCCCACAGGGTAACACTGAAGCTTTCTTT. Full variable domain (rest looked up from reference TRBV5-1 and TRBJ1-1): KAGVTQTPRYLIKTRGQQVTLSCSPISGHRSVSWYQQTPGQGLQFLFEYFSETQRNKGNFPGRFSGRQFSNSRSEMNVSTLELGDSALYLCASSSFPQGNTEAFFGQGTRLTVV.

This clone was seen only a few times. J is TRBJ1-1 and V is TRBV4-3, with TRBD1 as a possible D gene (5 bases). CDR1 LGHNA and CDR2 YSLEER come from the germline V gene. The CDR3 spans 14 residues. V was trimmed by 4 bases and J by 3 bases, leaving 12 bases between them. CDR3 nucleotide sequence: TGCGCCAGCAGCCCTCGACTAGGGGACACTGAAGCTTTCTTT. Translated: CASSPRLGDTEAFF.

V gene TRBV7-2 combines with J gene TRBJ2-1; a possible D gene is TRBD2 (5 bases). The germline CDR1 and CDR2 sequences are SGHTA and FQGNSA. V lost 1 base and J 7 bases, leaving 8 bases between the germline ends. The CDR3 is 13 amino acids. CDR3 nucleotide sequence: TGTGCCAGCAGCTTAGAAAGAGGGAATGAGCAGTTCTTC. Protein sequence: CASSLERGNEQFF. Full variable domain (outside the CDR3, taken from reference TRBV7-2 and TRBJ2-1): GAGVSQSPSNKVTEKGKDVELRCDPISGHTALYWYRQSLGQGLEFLIYFQGNSAPDKSGLPSDRFSAERTGGSVSTLTIQRTQQEDSAVYLCASSLERGNEQFFGPGTRLTVL.

This sequence joins TRBV10-3 and TRBJ1-4; perhaps TRBD1 as D (6 bases). Trimming stripped 9 bases from V and 3 bases from J, with 11 bases between. The CDR3 spans 13 residues. Germline V lookup: CDR1 ENHRY, CDR2 SYGVKD. CDR3 residues: CAIGQTANEKLFF. CDR3 sequence (DNA): TGTGCCATTGGACAGACGGCTAATGAAAAACTGTTTTTT.

This chain uses TRBV15 with TRBJ1-4; D is uncertain. Germline lookup yields CDR1 LNHNV and CDR2 YYDKDF (reference sequence). The V end lost 0 bases, the J end lost 7 bases, and 12 bases lay between the germline ends. The CDR3 extends over 15 amino acids. The CDR3 here is CATSRDRPLVEKLFF. The CDR3 DNA follows: TGTGCCACCAGCAGAGACAGGCCCCTTGTTGAAAAACTGTTTTTT.

The genes are TRBV7-2 and TRBJ2-7; TRBD2 matches at 13 bases. The CDR3 spans 17 residues. The trim removed 1 base at V and 5 bases at J, leaving 8 bases unmatched. Looked up from germline, CDR1 is SGHTA and CDR2 is FQGNSA. CDR3 nucleotide sequence: TGTGCCAGCAGCTTAGTGTCAACTAGCGGGAGGGTTAACGAGCAGTACTTC. Its protein is CASSLVSTSGRVNEQYF.

The chain combines TRBV30 with TRBJ2-1, with a tentative D call TRBD2 (6 bases). Germline V gene sequence: CDR1 GTSNPN, CDR2 SVGIG (reference sequence). The V gene lost 2 bases and the J gene lost 9 bases, with 14 bases spanning the gap. This CDR3 comprises 13 residues. In DNA form, the CDR3 reads TGTGCCTGGAGTATTGGAGGGGTCGGTGAGCAGTTCTTC. It is translated as CAWSIGGVGEQFF.

The CDR3 reads CASTKRLTVNSGANVLTF. Written as DNA, the CDR3 is TGTGCCAGCACAAAGCGGCTAACAGTGAACTCTGGGGCCAACGTCCTGACTTTC. This chain joins TRBV27 and TRBJ2-6; TRBD2 might be the D (5 bases). V dropped 7 bases and J dropped 0 bases, with 19 bases sitting between them. The CDR3 contains 18 residues. The germline V gene encodes CDR1 MNHEY and CDR2 SMNVEV (reference sequence). The entire variable domain, with the rest obtained from reference TRBV27 and TRBJ2-6, is as follows: EAQVTQNPRYLITVTGKKLTVTCSQNMNHEYMSWYRQDPGLGLRQIYYSMNVEVTDKGDVPEGYKVSRKEKRNFPLILESPSPNQTSLYFCASTKRLTVNSGANVLTFGAGSRLTVL.

The gene calls are TRBV5-4 and TRBJ1-1, with D perhaps TRBD1 (5 bases). Germline-derived CDR1 and CDR2 are SGHNT and YYREEE (reference sequence). The CDR3 spans 16 residues. V shed 0 bases and J shed 0 bases, with 12 bases lying between them. CDR3 DNA: TGTGCCAGCAGCTTGGGGCAGGGTAGGATGAACACTGAAGCTTTCTTT. Amino acids: CASSLGQGRMNTEAFF.

V gene TRBV7-9 combines with J gene TRBJ1-1, with D uncertain. Germline CDR1 is SEHNR and CDR2 is FQNEAQ (reference sequence). The CDR3 runs 15 residues. V shed 1 base and J shed 5 bases, with 14 bases lying between them. The CDR3 DNA sequence: TGTGCCAGCAGCTTAGGAGTCGGGTTCGGGACTGAAGCTTTCTTT. Translation gives CASSLGVGFGTEAFF.

The chain carries TRBV27 and TRBJ2-3, with 11 bases lining up with TRBD2. The V segment lost 5 bases and the J segment 8 bases; nucleotides outside the gene matches: 15. The CDR3 spans 17 residues. Germline V gene sequence: CDR1 MNHEY, CDR2 SMNVEV (reference sequence). Here the CDR3 reads CASSPTGTSGPQGTQYF. CDR3 bases: TGTGCCAGCAGTCCCACCGGGACTAGCGGTCCACAAGGTACGCAGTATTTT.

In this sample, this clone turned up a few times. This chain connects TRBV30 to TRBJ2-5; D gene unclear. The V gene's germline CDR1 is GTSNPN and CDR2 SVGIG (reference sequence). CDR3 length: 13 residues. V lost 1 base to trimming and J lost 2 bases, with 8 bases between them. CDR3 residues: CAWSAGLQETQYF. Written as DNA, the CDR3 is TGTGCCTGGAGTGCTGGCTTACAAGAGACCCAGTACTTC. Full variable domain (remainder filled in from reference TRBV30 and TRBJ2-5): SQTIHQWPATLVQPVGSPLSLECTVEGTSNPNLYWYRQAAGRGLQLLFYSVGIGQISSEVPQNLSASRPQDRQFILSSKKLLLSDSGFYLCAWSAGLQETQYFGPGTRLLVL.

This sequence joins TRBV5-4 and TRBJ1-6; 7 nucleotides align to TRBD1. The V gene end was trimmed by 5 bases and the J gene end by 4 bases; junction bases not matched to a gene: 6. The germline CDR1 and CDR2 sequences are SGHNT and YYREEE (reference sequence). The CDR3 is 15 amino acids. CDR3 nucleotides: TGTGCCAGCAGTAGCACAGGGGTTTATAATTCACCCCTCCACTTT. Its translation: CASSSTGVYNSPLHF.